The present entry profiles one T cell receptor beta chain with its context. The CDR3 consists of 13 residues. V was clipped by 3 bases and J by 5 bases, with 8 bases between them. Per germline, CDR1 SGHAT and CDR2 FQNNGV. The source of the sample is a study of spatial heterogeneity in lung cancer. TCRdb redid the calling of the 5' RACE reads with MiXCR, one entry per CDR3 protein. The sample lists fewer than 150,000 distinct CDR3 sequences; 10% to 13% were seen once. Time point denoted: blood at routine non-recurrence follow-up after resection. This sequence joins TRBV11-2 and TRBJ2-1, with D hard to call. The origin of this receptor is a female donor with early-stage non-small cell lung cancer. Sequences were derived from PBMCs, sampled at follow-up. CDR3 sequence (DNA): TGTGCCAGCAGCTTTGGTCACCACAATGAGCAGTTCTTC. Its protein product is CASSFGHHNEQFF.